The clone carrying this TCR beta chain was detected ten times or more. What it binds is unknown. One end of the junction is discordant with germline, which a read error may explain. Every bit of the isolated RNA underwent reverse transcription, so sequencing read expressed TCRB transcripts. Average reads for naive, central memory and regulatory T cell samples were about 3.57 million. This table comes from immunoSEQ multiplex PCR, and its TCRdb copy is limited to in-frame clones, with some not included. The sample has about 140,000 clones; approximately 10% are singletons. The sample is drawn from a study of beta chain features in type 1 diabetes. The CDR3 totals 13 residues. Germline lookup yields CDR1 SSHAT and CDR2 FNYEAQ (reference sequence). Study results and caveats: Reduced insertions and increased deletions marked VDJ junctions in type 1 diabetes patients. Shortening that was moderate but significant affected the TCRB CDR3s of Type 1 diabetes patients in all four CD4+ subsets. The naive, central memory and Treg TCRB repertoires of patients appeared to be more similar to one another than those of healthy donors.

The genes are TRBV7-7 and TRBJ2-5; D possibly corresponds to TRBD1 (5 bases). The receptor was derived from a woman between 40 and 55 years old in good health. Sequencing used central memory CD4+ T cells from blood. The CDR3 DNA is TGTGCTAGCAGCTCCTCACAGGTGGAGACCCAGTACTTC. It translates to CASSSSQVETQYF.